These T cell receptor beta chains were read from a single sample in a study of identifying expanded T cells in peripheral blood. Assay used: immunoSEQ multiplex PCR; TCRdb lists only in-frame clones, some missing. In the table there are approximately 120,000 clones, 84% of which are singletons. Material: blood. The receptors were sampled from a person aged 18-70 years in good health. The CDR3 runs from the conserved cysteine through the conserved F or W. D genes are given only for firm matches. The size field is filled for only some rows; it gives once, few, many or a size class.

v_call: TRBV6-4
clone_size: -
j_call: TRBJ1-1
d_call: -
cdr3_nt: TGTGCCAGCAGTGACTCCAATAAGGGGACTGAAGCTTTCTTT
cdr3_aa: CASSDSNKGTEAFF

v_call: TRBV5-1
clone_size: -
j_call: TRBJ2-5
d_call: TRBD1
cdr3_nt: TGCGCCAGCAGCTTGGGGGTAGGGACAGGGCAAGAGACCCAGTACTTC
cdr3_aa: CASSLGVGTGQETQYF

v_call: TRBV18
clone_size: once
j_call: TRBJ1-2
d_call: TRBD1
cdr3_nt: TGTGCCAGCTCACAAGTGACAGGGAACTATGGCTACACCTTC
cdr3_aa: CASSQVTGNYGYTF

v_call: TRBV19
clone_size: once
j_call: TRBJ1-5
d_call: TRBD1
cdr3_nt: TGTGCCAGTAGTACCCCCCTTGGACAGGGGGCACGGAATCAGCCCCAGCATTTT
cdr3_aa: CASSTPLGQGARNQPQHF

v_call: TRBV6-6
clone_size: -
j_call: TRBJ1-1
d_call: -
cdr3_nt: TGTGCCAGCAGCTCCCGCCAGATTGAAGCTTTCTTT
cdr3_aa: CASSSRQIEAFF

v_call: TRBV27
clone_size: -
j_call: TRBJ2-1
d_call: TRBD2
cdr3_nt: TGTGCCAGCAGTTTTAGCGGGGAATACAATGAGCAGTTCTTC
cdr3_aa: CASSFSGEYNEQFF

v_call: TRBV9
clone_size: -
j_call: TRBJ1-3
d_call: -
cdr3_nt: TGTGCCAGCAGCGCGCACAGGGATTACCCTGGAAACACCATATATTTT
cdr3_aa: CASSAHRDYPGNTIYF

v_call: TRBV7-2
clone_size: few
j_call: TRBJ1-1
d_call: TRBD1
cdr3_nt: TGTGCCAGCAGCAGCAGGGGGCGAGCTTTCTTT
cdr3_aa: CASSSRGRAFF

v_call: TRBV6-5
clone_size: once
j_call: TRBJ1-2
d_call: -
cdr3_nt: TGTGCCAGCAGTTCCGTAGGATTTCTCTATGGCTACACCTTC
cdr3_aa: CASSSVGFLYGYTF

v_call: TRBV11-3
clone_size: -
j_call: TRBJ1-2
d_call: -
cdr3_nt: TGTGCCAGCAGCCTTTCACAGGGTAACTATGGCTACACCTTC
cdr3_aa: CASSLSQGNYGYTF

v_call: TRBV2
clone_size: -
j_call: TRBJ1-1
d_call: -
cdr3_nt: TGTGCCAGCATGAGCAGCCTGAACACTGAAGCTTTCTTT
cdr3_aa: CASMSSLNTEAFF

v_call: TRBV6-6
clone_size: -
j_call: TRBJ1-3
d_call: -
cdr3_nt: TGTGCCAGCAGTTCTTCCCCGGCACTAGGGGGAAACACCATATATTTT
cdr3_aa: CASSSSPALGGNTIYF

v_call: TRBV19
clone_size: -
j_call: TRBJ2-7
d_call: TRBD1
cdr3_nt: TGTGCCAGTAGTATAGTAACCATCGGGACAGGGTTATCCTACGAGCAGTACTTC
cdr3_aa: CASSIVTIGTGLSYEQYF

v_call: TRBV9
clone_size: -
j_call: TRBJ2-2
d_call: -
cdr3_nt: TGTGCCAGCAGCGTAGTAGGGGAGGCCGGGGAGCTGTTTTTT
cdr3_aa: CASSVVGEAGELFF

v_call: TRBV21-1
clone_size: -
j_call: TRBJ1-6
d_call: -
cdr3_nt: TGTGCCAGCAGCAAAAAGTGCGTACCCTATAATTCACCCCTCCACTTT
cdr3_aa: CASSKKCVPYNSPLHF

v_call: TRBV25-1
clone_size: -
j_call: TRBJ1-1
d_call: -
cdr3_nt: TGTGCCAGCAGTCAACATAAGGGGAACACTGAAGCTTTCTTT
cdr3_aa: CASSQHKGNTEAFF

v_call: TRBV29-1
clone_size: -
j_call: TRBJ2-5
d_call: -
cdr3_nt: TGCAGCGTTACCTTCTGGAGACAGACAGAGACCCAGTACTTC
cdr3_aa: CSVTFWRQTETQYF

v_call: TRBV27
clone_size: -
j_call: TRBJ1-1
d_call: -
cdr3_nt: TGTGCCAGCAATGGTGGTGGGGTTGAAGCTTTCTTT
cdr3_aa: CASNGGGVEAFF

v_call: TRBV11-3
clone_size: -
j_call: TRBJ1-6
d_call: -
cdr3_nt: TGTGCCAGCAGCTTAACCGTGACCTATAATTCACCCCTCCACTTT
cdr3_aa: CASSLTVTYNSPLHF

v_call: TRBV6-5
clone_size: -
j_call: TRBJ1-2
d_call: TRBD1
cdr3_nt: TGTGCCAGCAGCGGCAGGACAGGAGTCTATGGCTACACCTTC
cdr3_aa: CASSGRTGVYGYTF

v_call: TRBV27
clone_size: -
j_call: TRBJ1-2
d_call: -
cdr3_nt: TGTGCCAGCAGTCCCGCCGACACACAACAGGTCCTACATGGCTACACCTTC
cdr3_aa: CASSPADTQQVLHGYTF

v_call: TRBV5-4
clone_size: -
j_call: TRBJ1-2
d_call: TRBD1
cdr3_nt: TGTGCCAGCAGGGGCAGGGGGGGATCCTCTAACTATGGCTACACCTTC
cdr3_aa: CASRGRGGSSNYGYTF

v_call: TRBV19
clone_size: -
j_call: TRBJ1-2
d_call: -
cdr3_nt: TGTGCCAGTAGTATATTTTTACAAGGGGTATCCGGCTACACCTTC
cdr3_aa: CASSIFLQGVSGYTF

v_call: TRBV9
clone_size: -
j_call: TRBJ1-6
d_call: -
cdr3_nt: TGTGCCAGCAGCGCGTCAAGCTCCTATAATTCACCCCTCCACTTT
cdr3_aa: CASSASSSYNSPLHF

v_call: TRBV6-1
clone_size: few
j_call: TRBJ1-2
d_call: -
cdr3_nt: TGTGCCAGCCGGACGGTCTCCAACGCTAACTATGGCTACACCTTC
cdr3_aa: CASRTVSNANYGYTF

v_call: TRBV7-9
clone_size: few
j_call: TRBJ1-4
d_call: -
cdr3_nt: TGTGCCAGCAGCCCCAGGGGCCCTCATGAAAAACTGTTTTTT
cdr3_aa: CASSPRGPHEKLFF

v_call: TRBV15
clone_size: -
j_call: TRBJ1-2
d_call: TRBD1
cdr3_nt: TGTGCCACCAGCAGCTCCAGGACAGGGAAGAACTATGGCTACACCTTC
cdr3_aa: CATSSSRTGKNYGYTF

v_call: TRBV9
clone_size: -
j_call: TRBJ1-3
d_call: -
cdr3_nt: TGTGCCAGCAGCGGACGACCCCAAGGAGACACCATATATTTT
cdr3_aa: CASSGRPQGDTIYF

v_call: TRBV19
clone_size: few
j_call: TRBJ2-7
d_call: -
cdr3_nt: TGTGCCAGTAGTCCCAACATGGGGGAGCAGTACTTC
cdr3_aa: CASSPNMGEQYF

v_call: TRBV7-2
clone_size: many
j_call: TRBJ2-2
d_call: -
cdr3_nt: TGTGCCAGCAGCTTAGGGCAGATCACCGGGGAGCTGTTTTTT
cdr3_aa: CASSLGQITGELFF